A single TCR beta chain is shown here with its context. CDR3 and TCR beta VDJ profiling relied on a genomic DNA template. TCRdb called the reads again in MiXCR, with one record for every CDR3 protein. The table has around 250,000 distinct CDR3 sequences, roughly 50% seen once. The data derive from a study of CD8+CD57+ T cells in acquired aplastic anemia. The CDR3 runs to 13 residues. Germline CDR1 is LNHDA and CDR2 is SQIVND (reference sequence). V lost 5 bases, J lost 4 bases, and 11 bases lay in between. The sequence came from a human donor with severe aplastic anemia or a healthy control (not recorded which). Sequencing input: sorted CD4+, CD8+, or CD8+CD57+ T cells (not recorded which) from PBMCs. The gene calls are TRBV19 and TRBJ1-1; D gene uncertain. CDR3 loop: CASSEGLGTEAFF. The CDR3 bases are TGTGCCAGTAGTGAGGGATTGGGCACTGAAGCTTTCTTT. The entire variable domain, with the rest obtained from reference TRBV19 and TRBJ1-1, is as follows: DGGITQSPKYLFRKEGQNVTLSCEQNLNHDAMYWYRQDPGQGLRLIYYSQIVNDFQKGDIAEGYSVSREKKESFPLTVTSAQKNPTAFYLCASSEGLGTEAFFGQGTRLTVV.